The clone carrying this TCR beta chain was counted a few times. The data derive from a study of blood T cells in healthy people across ages. Germline CDR1 reads DFQATT; CDR2 reads SNEGSKA (reference sequence). Trimming removed 0 bases at V and 1 base at J, with 12 bases between. CDR3 length: 15 amino acids. Using a J-beta primer mix together with a sample-barcoded 5' primer, a second PCR was run for roughly 6 to 12 cycles. Every individual sample yielded 3 million or more paired-end reads (each containing CDR3). Each CDR3 protein gets one entry after TCRdb re-called the 5' RACE reads with MiXCR. The table includes roughly 680,000 distinct CDR3 sequences, over 40% detected once.

V and J are TRBV20-1 and TRBJ2-5; D perhaps matches TRBD2 (5 bases). This receptor was taken from a woman of 80 years or more in good health. Sequencing input: blood. CDR3 coding DNA: TGCAGTGCTAGAGATTCTAGCCGCCTCCAAGAGACCCAGTACTTC. Its translation: CSARDSSRLQETQYF.